This T cell receptor (beta chain) was profiled in a study of blood T cell repertoires in COVID-19. About the study: The United States, Italy and Spain were the sources of the acute and convalescent COVID-19 samples. In each case, the material was cDNA or gDNA derived from T cells, B-cell-depleted T cells, or PBMCs.

Trimming shortened V by 6 bases and J by 4 bases, and 7 bases separated the two germline ends. CDR3 size: 12 residues. Germline CDR1 is SNHLY and CDR2 is FYNNEI. As handled by the study authors: Amplification with reference gene primers provided the estimates of nucleated cell counts. Method: immunoSEQ multiplex PCR; TCRdb's copy keeps in-frame clones and lacks some. That table supplies the V and J calls and clone size; D and trimming were determined from the DNA. This table has around 200,000 clones, about 83% appearing once. The material sequenced was peripheral blood. J is TRBJ1-5 and V is TRBV2; D is perhaps TRBD1 (5 bases). The source is a man in his fifties or sixties who had recovered from COVID-19. This CDR3 is CASRRQNQPQHF. DNA for the CDR3: TGTGCCAGCAGGCGACAGAATCAGCCCCAGCATTTT.